A single sample is the source of the 26 T cell receptor beta chains below, sequenced in a study of blood T cell repertoires in COVID-19. Data came from immunoSEQ multiplex PCR; TCRdb stores just in-frame clones and leaves some out. The sample holds roughly 260,000 clones, roughly four fifths seen once. Sample: PBMCs or T cells enriched from blood (not recorded which). The receptors originated from a woman in her thirties or forties who had been exposed to COVID-19.

The chain carries TRBV5-5 and TRBJ2-4; perhaps TRBD1 as D (6 bases). The CDR3 length is 17 residues. Germline CDR1 reads SGHKS; CDR2 reads YYEKEE (reference sequence). V was clipped by 2 bases and J by 1 base, with 16 bases between them. This CDR3 reads CASSLNRVGTAKNIQYF. In nucleotides, the CDR3 is TGTGCCAGCAGCTTAAACAGGGTGGGTACGGCCAAAAACATTCAGTACTTC.

The rearrangement links TRBV7-2 to TRBJ1-2; 9 bases are a match to TRBD1. This CDR3 has 13 amino acids. The ends lost 1 base at V and 8 bases at J; junction bases unmatched: 2. The germline CDR1 and CDR2 sequences are SGHTA and FQGNSA. The CDR3 loop is CASSLGTGDGYTF. CDR3 bases: TGTGCCAGCAGCTTAGGGACAGGGGACGGCTACACCTTC. The full variable domain, in which reference TRBV7-2 and TRBJ1-2 provide the parts outside the CDR3, is GAGVSQSPSNKVTEKGKDVELRCDPISGHTALYWYRQSLGQGLEFLIYFQGNSAPDKSGLPSDRFSAERTGGSVSTLTIQRTQQEDSAVYLCASSLGTGDGYTFGSGTRLTVV.

V gene TRBV5-4 combines with J gene TRBJ2-6; TRBD1 matches at 8 bases. Germline V lookup: CDR1 SGHNT, CDR2 YYREEE (reference sequence). This CDR3 contains 18 residues. V lost 4 bases, J lost 1 base, and 10 bases stayed unmatched. The CDR3 loop reads CASSRVSRGPSGANVLTF. Written as DNA, the CDR3 is TGTGCCAGCAGCCGGGTGAGCAGGGGGCCTTCTGGGGCCAACGTCCTGACTTTC. Full variable domain (missing parts from reference TRBV5-4 and TRBJ2-6): ETGVTQSPTHLIKTRGQQVTLRCSSQSGHNTVSWYQQALGQGPQFIFQYYREEENGRGNFPPRFSGLQFPNYSSELNVNALELDDSALYLCASSRVSRGPSGANVLTFGAGSRLTVL.

The chain joins TRBV27 to TRBJ1-2; 8 bases fit TRBD1. The CDR3 loop spans 15 amino acids. Germline V lookup: CDR1 MNHEY, CDR2 SMNVEV (reference sequence). The trim removed 3 bases at V and 4 bases at J, leaving 7 bases unmatched. CDR3: CASSLKQGGGYGYTF. The DNA of the CDR3 is TGTGCCAGCAGTTTGAAACAGGGGGGTGGCTATGGCTACACCTTC.

V is TRBV5-4 and J is TRBJ1-2; D remains unclear. Per germline, CDR1 SGHNT and CDR2 YYREEE (reference sequence). Trimming stripped 2 bases from V and 0 bases from J, with 8 bases between. This CDR3 contains 14 residues. The CDR3 DNA follows: TGTGCCAGCAGCTTCCCGGGAACTAACTATGGCTACACCTTC. Protein sequence: CASSFPGTNYGYTF.

The CDR3 reads CASSQRTGDTEAFF. CDR3 bases: TGTGCCAGCAGCCAGCGGACAGGGGACACTGAAGCTTTCTTT. The chain uses TRBV14 and TRBJ1-1; TRBD1 matches 9 bases. CDR3 length equals 14 residues. V lost 3 bases and J lost 3; bases outside the gene matches: 2. Germline V lookup: CDR1 SGHDN, CDR2 FVKESK.

This chain connects TRBV2 to TRBJ1-5; D not resolved. Germline loops: CDR1 SNHLY, CDR2 FYNNEI. The CDR3 is 14 amino acids. Trimming removed 7 bases at V and 1 base at J, with 11 bases between. CDR3 residues: CASNDLGSNQPQHF. The DNA for the CDR3 is TGTGCCAGCAACGACCTAGGAAGCAATCAGCCCCAGCATTTT.

This chain joins TRBV6-6 and TRBJ1-1, with 8 nucleotides matching TRBD1. V lost 5 bases to trimming and J lost 1 base; unmatched junction nucleotides: 15. The length of the CDR3 is 18 residues. Germline V gene sequence: CDR1 MNHNY, CDR2 SVGAGI (reference sequence). The CDR3 coding sequence is TGTGCCAGCAGTCCCACCGTCCCGGGACAGGTTTGGAACACTGAAGCTTTCTTT. As protein: CASSPTVPGQVWNTEAFF.

The V call is TRBV6-1, the J call TRBJ2-3; weak D call: TRBD2 (6 bases). The ends were cut back, 2 bases at V and 5 bases at J, with 17 bases in the middle. From germline, CDR1 is MNHNS and CDR2 SASEGT. This CDR3 is 16 amino acids long. The CDR3, as DNA: TGTGCCAGCAGTGAATGGGACTTCACCTGGGAAGATACGCAGTATTTT. This codes for CASSEWDFTWEDTQYF.

V is TRBV5-1 and J is TRBJ2-3, with 8 positions matching TRBD1. CDR3 size: 13 residues. Looked up from germline, CDR1 is SGHRS and CDR2 is YFSETQ. V shed 5 bases and J 6 bases; nucleotides not matched to a gene: 5. CDR3 residues: CASRPNRGDTQYF. CDR3 sequence (DNA): TGCGCCAGCAGACCCAACAGGGGGGATACGCAGTATTTT.

The V gene is TRBV6-5, the J gene TRBJ2-5; D gene ambiguous. The V end was cut by 6 bases, the J end by 4 bases, with 9 bases between. CDR1 and CDR2 from the germline V gene are MNHEY and SVGAGI. CDR3 length: 12 amino acids. In DNA, the CDR3 is TGTGCCAGCAGACAAGTGGCAGAGACCCAGTACTTC. Translated, it gives CASRQVAETQYF.

This chain joins TRBV7-3 and TRBJ2-1; 7 bases are a match to TRBD2. Germline trimming cut 4 bases from V and 7 bases from J; bases unmatched to any gene: 10. This CDR3 has 15 residues. Germline values: CDR1 SGHTA, CDR2 FQGTGA. CDR3 in DNA: TGTGCCAGCAGCTCCGAGCGGGGAGGGTATAATGAGCAGTTCTTC. Protein: CASSSERGGYNEQFF.

This sequence joins TRBV10-3 and TRBJ1-3; D remains unclear. Deletions cut 4 bases from V and 2 bases from J, with 9 bases between. This CDR3 contains 14 residues. Germline loops: CDR1 ENHRY, CDR2 SYGVKD. CDR3 loop: CAISAPGTGNTIYF. CDR3 bases: TGTGCCATCAGTGCTCCCGGGACTGGAAACACCATATATTTT.

V usage is TRBV19 and J usage is TRBJ1-1; TRBD1 matches 10 bases. The germline V gene has CDR1 LNHDA and CDR2 SQIVND (reference sequence). The trim removed 5 bases at V and 8 bases at J, leaving 17 bases unmatched. This CDR3 spans 17 amino acids. The CDR3 DNA sequence: TGTGCCAGTAGTCCTCGGGACAGGGGATTAGGGAAAAGGGAAGCTTTCTTT. Translation: CASSPRDRGLGKREAFF.

This clone was seen a single time. This sequence joins TRBV4-1 and TRBJ1-1; no clear D. This CDR3 region has 12 residues. Germline assignment: CDR1 MGHRA and CDR2 YSYEKL. V lost 0 bases to trimming and J lost 7 bases, with 6 bases between them. CDR3 nucleotide sequence: TGCGCCAGCAGCCAAGATTACGGTGAAGCTTTCTTT. It codes for CASSQDYGEAFF.

This sequence joins TRBV29-1 and TRBJ2-1; D possibly corresponds to TRBD2 (6 bases). Trimming pared 6 bases from V and 4 bases from J, leaving 10 bases between. CDR1 is SQVTM and CDR2 is ANQGSEA in the germline V gene. The CDR3 contains 12 residues. The CDR3 sequence: CSVRDFYNEQFF. DNA of the CDR3: TGCAGCGTCAGGGACTTTTACAATGAGCAGTTCTTC.

The V and J genes are TRBV7-6 and TRBJ2-2; weak D call: TRBD2 (5 bases). Germline CDR1 and CDR2: SGHVS and FNYEAQ. The length of the CDR3 is 16 residues. V was pared by 7 bases and J by 0 bases, with 15 bases between. The chain's CDR3 is CASTRRPGSNTGELFF. The CDR3 DNA reads as TGTGCCAGCACCCGACGTCCGGGGTCGAACACCGGGGAGCTGTTTTTT.

The chain links TRBV19 to TRBJ1-5, with 10 nucleotides matching TRBD1. CDR3 length: 17 amino acids. The V and J ends lost 10 bases and 11 bases, in that order; junction bases with no gene match: 23. Germline loops: CDR1 LNHDA, CDR2 SQIVND (reference sequence). The CDR3 DNA sequence: TGTGCCACCTCCCCAGGACAGGGGGGGCTGGGGTCATTGGCCCAGCATTTT. This encodes CATSPGQGGLGSLAQHF. Supplemented by reference TRBV19 and TRBJ1-5, the full variable domain reads DGGITQSPKYLFRKEGQNVTLSCEQNLNHDAMYWYRQDPGQGLRLIYYSQIVNDFQKGDIAEGYSVSREKKESFPLTVTSAQKNPTAFYLCATSPGQGGLGSLAQHFGDGTRLSIL.

CDR3 protein: CASKKGLAGVSTDTQYF. CDR3 in DNA: TGTGCCAGCAAGAAGGGACTAGCGGGGGTGAGCACAGATACGCAGTATTTT. The chain links TRBV2 to TRBJ2-3; 14 bases align to TRBD2. The CDR3 consists of 17 residues. J was trimmed by 0 bases and V by 7 bases; bases with no gene match: 6. Germline-derived CDR1 and CDR2 are SNHLY and FYNNEI.

The rearrangement joins TRBV28 to TRBJ1-1; no clear D. The V gene lost 1 base and the J gene lost 8 bases, with 41 bases spanning the gap. The CDR3 spans 23 residues. Germline CDR1 is MDHEN and CDR2 is SYDVKM. This chain's CDR3 is CASSLFRSRGGGRQKPLLIEAFF. For the CDR3, the DNA is TGTGCCAGCAGTTTATTCCGTTCGCGGGGTGGTGGTAGGCAAAAGCCCCTCCTCATCGAAGCTTTCTTT. The full variable domain, rest sourced from reference TRBV28 and TRBJ1-1, is DVKVTQSSRYLVKRTGEKVFLECVQDMDHENMFWYRQDPGLGLRLIYFSYDVKMKEKGDIPEGYSVSREKKERFSLILESASTNQTSMYLCASSLFRSRGGGRQKPLLIEAFFGQGTRLTVV.

V and J are TRBV4-1 and TRBJ1-2; D is unresolved. The CDR3 runs to 15 residues. Germline V gene data show CDR1 as MGHRA and CDR2 as YSYEKL. Deletions cut 0 bases from V and 4 bases from J, with 12 bases between. The CDR3 DNA reads TGCGCCAGCAGCCAAGATCCAGCAGGAACCTATGGCTACACCTTC. Translating it yields CASSQDPAGTYGYTF.

The gene calls are TRBV3-1 (or the pseudogene TRBV3-2) and TRBJ2-5; 9 bases match TRBD2. Germline-derived CDR1 and CDR2 are LGHDT and YNNKEL (reference sequence). There are 14 residues in the CDR3. Trimming cost V 4 bases and J 7 bases; bases outside gene matches: 7. DNA of the CDR3: TGTGCCAGCAGCCTCGTAGCGGGGGCCAGGACCCAGTACTTC. Its protein product is CASSLVAGARTQYF.

This clone was recorded a few times. The chain is built from TRBV5-4 and TRBJ1-2, with 7 bases identical to TRBD1. The V gene end was trimmed by 4 bases and the J gene end by 0 bases; junction bases not matched to a gene: 6. Per germline, CDR1 SGHNT and CDR2 YYREEE (reference sequence). This CDR3 has 15 amino acids. The CDR3 DNA is TGTGCCAGCAGCCCGGGACAGAACTCTAACTATGGCTACACCTTC. Protein product: CASSPGQNSNYGYTF.

V gene TRBV28 combines with J gene TRBJ1-1; possibly TRBD1 for D (5 bases). Germline loops: CDR1 MDHEN, CDR2 SYDVKM. The CDR3 totals 13 residues. The germline V and J ends were trimmed by 4 bases and 4 bases, with 10 bases remaining between them. CDR3 in amino acids: CASSSSRGTEAFF. CDR3 bases: TGTGCCAGCAGTTCGAGTAGGGGCACTGAAGCTTTCTTT.

The chain has TRBV7-6 and TRBJ2-1; the match to TRBD1 covers 10 bases. The CDR3 runs to 16 residues. CDR1 is SGHVS, CDR2 FNYEAQ, per germline. J lost 2 bases, V lost 5 bases, and 6 bases had no gene match. CDR3 DNA sequence: TGTGCCAGCAGCGCGCTGACAGGGGGCGCCTACAATGAGCAGTTCTTC. Amino acid sequence: CASSALTGGAYNEQFF.

The rearrangement joins TRBV4-1 to TRBJ2-1; 12 bases match TRBD2. Germline values: CDR1 MGHRA, CDR2 YSYEKL. The junction had 7 bases not matched to a gene; V was cut back by 1 base and J by 6 bases. The CDR3 totals 17 residues. The CDR3: CASSQVLAGGLGNEQFF. The CDR3, as DNA: TGCGCCAGCAGCCAAGTGCTAGCGGGGGGGCTTGGCAATGAGCAGTTCTTC.